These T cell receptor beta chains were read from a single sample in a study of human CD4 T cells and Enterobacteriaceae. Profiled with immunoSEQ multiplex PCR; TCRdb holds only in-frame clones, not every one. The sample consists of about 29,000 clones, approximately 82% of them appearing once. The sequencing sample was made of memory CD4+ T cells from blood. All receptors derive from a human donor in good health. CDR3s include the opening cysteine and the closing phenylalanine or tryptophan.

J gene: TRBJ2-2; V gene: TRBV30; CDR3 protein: CAWSLLGELFF
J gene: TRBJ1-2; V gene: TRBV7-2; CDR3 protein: CASSLGLVYGYTF
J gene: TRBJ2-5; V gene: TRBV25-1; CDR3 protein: CASSDVGAQETQYF
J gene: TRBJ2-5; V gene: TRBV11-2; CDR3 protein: CASSFMEGTQETQYF
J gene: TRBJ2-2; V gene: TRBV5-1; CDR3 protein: CASSLGSTLTGELFF
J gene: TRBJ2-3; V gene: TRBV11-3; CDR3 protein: CASSQRLENTDTQYF
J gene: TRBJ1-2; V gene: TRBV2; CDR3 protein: CASREQGRGSYGYTF
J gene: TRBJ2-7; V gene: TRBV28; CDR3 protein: CASARVFPNYEQYF
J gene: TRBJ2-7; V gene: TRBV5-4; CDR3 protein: CASSSDRGEQYF
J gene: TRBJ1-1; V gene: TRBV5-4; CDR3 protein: CASSQSLGLQGNTEAFF
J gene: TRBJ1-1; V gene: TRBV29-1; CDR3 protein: CSATYSGTGRTEAFF
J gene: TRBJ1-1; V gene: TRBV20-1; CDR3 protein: CSASRNTEAFF
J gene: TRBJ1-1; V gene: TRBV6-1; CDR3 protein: CASSIDRRAGAFF
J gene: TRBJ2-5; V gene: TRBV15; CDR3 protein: CATSSGPQETQYF
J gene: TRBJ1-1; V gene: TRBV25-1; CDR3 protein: CASSDGTRGYTEAFF
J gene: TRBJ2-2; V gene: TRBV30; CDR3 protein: CAWSRLAGERSGELFF
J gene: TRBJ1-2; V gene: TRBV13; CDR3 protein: CASSQRTGGAFYGYTF
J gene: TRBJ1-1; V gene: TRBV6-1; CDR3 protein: CASSVRNRENTEAFF
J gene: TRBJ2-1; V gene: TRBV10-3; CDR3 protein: CAVKDLGLALPGEQFF
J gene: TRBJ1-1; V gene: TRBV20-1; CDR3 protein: CSPGQGNEAFF
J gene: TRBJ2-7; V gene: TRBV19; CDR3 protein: CASSRPGQVRSEQYF
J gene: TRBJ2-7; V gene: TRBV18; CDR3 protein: CASSPPGQPYEQYF
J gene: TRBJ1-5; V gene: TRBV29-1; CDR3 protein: CSVAAGTGRDQPQHF
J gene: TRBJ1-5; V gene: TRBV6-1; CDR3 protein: CASRRDRGSNQPQHF
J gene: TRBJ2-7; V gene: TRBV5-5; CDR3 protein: CASSFGVGSETYEQYF
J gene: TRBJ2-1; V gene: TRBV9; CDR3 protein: CASSVTTSGGYNEQFF
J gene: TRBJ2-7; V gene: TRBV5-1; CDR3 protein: CASRVTWTLGHEQYF
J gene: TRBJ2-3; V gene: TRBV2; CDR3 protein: CASGGANTDTQYF
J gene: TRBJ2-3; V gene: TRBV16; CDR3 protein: CASSQSTDTQYF
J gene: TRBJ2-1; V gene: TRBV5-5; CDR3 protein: CASSPWVSKDEQFF
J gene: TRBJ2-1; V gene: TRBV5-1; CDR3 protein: CASSLATPSYNEQFF
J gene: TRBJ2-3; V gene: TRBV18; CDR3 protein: CASSARGGDTQYF
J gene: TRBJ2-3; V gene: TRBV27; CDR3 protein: CASSRRGTDTQYF
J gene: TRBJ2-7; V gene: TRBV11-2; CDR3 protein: CASSLRGSSYYEQYF
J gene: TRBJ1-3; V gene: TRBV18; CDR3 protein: CASSPLRDARDTIYF
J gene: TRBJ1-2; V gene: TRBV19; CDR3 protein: CASSLEGRGLDYGYTF
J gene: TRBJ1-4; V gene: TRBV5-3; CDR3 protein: CARSVSVKRAQNEKLFF
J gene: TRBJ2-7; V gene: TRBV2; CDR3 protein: CASARGTGYEQYF
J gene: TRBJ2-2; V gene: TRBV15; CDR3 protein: CATRQAGGDTGELFF
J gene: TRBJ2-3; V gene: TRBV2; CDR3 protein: CASSASGTKGFPSTDTQYF
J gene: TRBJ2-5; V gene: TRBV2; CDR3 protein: CASKRSQETQYF
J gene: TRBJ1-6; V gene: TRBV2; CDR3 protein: CASSERGAENSPLHF